The TCR beta chain described here comes from a study of blood T cell repertoires in COVID-19. Study details: From the United States, Italy and Spain came samples of acute and convalescent COVID-19. T cells, B-cell-depleted T cells, or PBMCs supplied cDNA or gDNA.

Method: immunoSEQ multiplex PCR; TCRdb's copy keeps in-frame clones and lacks some. This table has some 150,000 clones, approximately 79% appearing once. The CDR3 has 15 residues. Germline CDR1 is SGDLS and CDR2 is YYNGEE. Trimming took 3 bases from V and 0 from J; bases not matched to a gene: 4. The specimen was peripheral blood. The TCR sequence derives from a man aged 50 to 59 with active or convalescent COVID-19. V and J are TRBV9 and TRBJ2-7; 9 bases line up with TRBD2. This CDR3 is CASSDSGGPSYEQYF. DNA of the CDR3: TGTGCCAGCAGCGATAGCGGGGGTCCCTCCTACGAGCAGTACTTC.